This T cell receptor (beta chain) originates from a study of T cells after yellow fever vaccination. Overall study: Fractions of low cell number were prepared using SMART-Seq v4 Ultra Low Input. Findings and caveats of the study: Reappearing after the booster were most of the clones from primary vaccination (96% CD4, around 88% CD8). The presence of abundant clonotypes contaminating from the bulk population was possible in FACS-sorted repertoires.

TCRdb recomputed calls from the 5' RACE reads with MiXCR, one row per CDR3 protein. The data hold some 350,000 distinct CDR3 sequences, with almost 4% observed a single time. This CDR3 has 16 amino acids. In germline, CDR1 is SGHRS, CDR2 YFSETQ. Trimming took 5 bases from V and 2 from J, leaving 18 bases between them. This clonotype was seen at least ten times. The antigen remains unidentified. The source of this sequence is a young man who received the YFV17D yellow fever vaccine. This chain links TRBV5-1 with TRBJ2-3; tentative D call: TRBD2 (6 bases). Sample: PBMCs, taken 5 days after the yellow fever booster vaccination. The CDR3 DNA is TGCGCCAGCAGGTTGTTAGCGGACCAATTCACAGATACGCAGTATTTT. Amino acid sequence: CASRLLADQFTDTQYF.